The 9 T cell receptor beta chains in this list originate from one sample, sequenced in a study of CD4 T cells in relation to SARS-CoV-2 and coronaviruses. Their cognate antigens are unknown. Clones were read by immunoSEQ multiplex PCR, and TCRdb kept only the in-frame ones, dropping some. This table holds approximately 36,000 clones, 77% found once. The sample taken for sequencing was memory CD4+ T cells from PBMCs, cultured in vitro. The receptors come from an adult with COVID-19.

The chain is built from TRBV19 and TRBJ2-3, with TRBD2 identical over 12 bases. The J segment lost 3 bases and the V segment lost 5 bases, leaving 15 bases of the junction unmatched. This CDR3 is 19 amino acids long. Germline values: CDR1 LNHDA, CDR2 SQIVND (reference sequence). DNA of the CDR3: TGTGCCAGTAGTCCTCTGCTAGCGGGAGGGCCCTCTTCTACAGATACGCAGTATTTT. Translated: CASSPLLAGGPSSTDTQYF. Looking up the rest from reference TRBV19 and TRBJ2-3 gives the full variable domain: DGGITQSPKYLFRKEGQNVTLSCEQNLNHDAMYWYRQDPGQGLRLIYYSQIVNDFQKGDIAEGYSVSREKKESFPLTVTSAQKNPTAFYLCASSPLLAGGPSSTDTQYFGPGTRLTVL.

The J gene is TRBJ2-1, the V gene TRBV5-7; tentative D call: TRBD2 (7 bases). TRBV5-7 is an ORF; its function is uncertain. The ends were cut back, 4 bases at V and 0 bases at J, with 23 bases in the middle. This CDR3 has 19 residues. The CDR3 DNA sequence: TGTGCCAGCAGCACACAGGGATGCGGGCGGGAGTTCTCCTACAATGAGCAGTTCTTC. This gives the protein CASSTQGCGREFSYNEQFF.

J is TRBJ2-1 and V is TRBV15; no reliable D call. V dropped 1 base and J dropped 8 bases, with 9 bases sitting between them. This CDR3 has 13 amino acids. Germline CDR1 and CDR2: LNHNV and YYDKDF (reference sequence). CDR3 sequence (DNA): TGTGCCACCAGCAGAGTATGGTATGATGAGCAGTTCTTC. Translated, it gives CATSRVWYDEQFF.

V and J are TRBV28 and TRBJ1-2; D unclear. Trimming stripped 5 bases from V and 5 bases from J, with 15 bases between. This CDR3 has 14 residues. Germline V gene sequence: CDR1 MDHEN, CDR2 SYDVKM. The CDR3 sequence is CASSPPYSFYGYTF. The DNA for the CDR3 is TGTGCCAGCAGTCCGCCATACTCCTTTTATGGCTACACCTTC.

In this sample, this clone turned up a few times. The rearrangement uses TRBV5-6 and TRBJ2-3; D is uncertain. This CDR3 is 18 amino acids long. V was clipped by 5 bases and J by 0 bases, with 22 bases between them. The germline CDR1 and CDR2 sequences are SGHDT and YYEEEE. CDR3 loop: CASSQGKGRTASTDTQYF. The CDR3 nucleotides read TGTGCCAGCAGTCAAGGGAAGGGAAGAACCGCAAGCACAGATACGCAGTATTTT.

This chain uses TRBV4-1 with TRBJ2-7, with 7 bases matching TRBD2. The V segment lost 3 bases and the J segment 5 bases; nucleotides outside the gene matches: 10. The CDR3 runs to 15 residues. The germline CDR1 and CDR2 sequences are MGHRA and YSYEKL. The CDR3 nucleotides read TGCGCCAGCAGCCATGAGCGGGACTACCGCGACGAGCAGTACTTC. This sequence encodes CASSHERDYRDEQYF.

V is TRBV6-5 and J is TRBJ1-3, with D perhaps matching TRBD1 (6 bases). This CDR3 contains 15 residues. Germline CDR1 is MNHEY and CDR2 is SVGAGI. The V gene lost 2 bases and the J gene lost 6 bases, with 14 bases spanning the gap. CDR3: CASSYQLGAENTIYF. CDR3 nucleotide sequence: TGTGCCAGCAGTTACCAATTGGGGGCCGAAAACACCATATATTTT.

The chain carries TRBV6-5 and TRBJ1-1; a weak D match, TRBD1 (6 bases). CDR1 MNHEY and CDR2 SVGAGI come from the germline V gene. V dropped 2 bases and J dropped 5 bases, with 12 bases sitting between them. CDR3 length: 14 residues. The CDR3 region is CASSYVGGRTEAFF. The CDR3 nucleotides are TGTGCCAGCAGTTACGTGGGGGGCCGGACTGAAGCTTTCTTT.

This clone was picked up a small number of times. V and J are TRBV7-9 and TRBJ2-2; TRBD1 matches at 9 bases. CDR3 length: 18 amino acids. Trimming at V came to 1 base and at J to 6 bases, leaving 12 bases not matched to a gene. CDR1 SEHNR and CDR2 FQNEAQ come from the germline V gene (reference sequence). The CDR3 loop reads CASSLVGQGSSRAGELFF. In nucleotides, the CDR3 is TGTGCCAGCAGCTTAGTCGGACAGGGGTCATCCCGGGCCGGGGAGCTGTTTTTT.